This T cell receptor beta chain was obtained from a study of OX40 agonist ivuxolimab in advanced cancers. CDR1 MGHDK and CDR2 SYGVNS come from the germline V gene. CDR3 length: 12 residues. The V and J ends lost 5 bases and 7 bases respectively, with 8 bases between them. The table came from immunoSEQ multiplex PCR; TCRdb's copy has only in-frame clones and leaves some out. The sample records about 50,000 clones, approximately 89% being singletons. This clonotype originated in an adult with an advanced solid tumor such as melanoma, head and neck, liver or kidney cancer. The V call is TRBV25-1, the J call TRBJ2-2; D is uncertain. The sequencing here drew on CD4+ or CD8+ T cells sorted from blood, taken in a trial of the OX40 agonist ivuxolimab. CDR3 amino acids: CASSFMVGELFF. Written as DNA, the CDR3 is TGTGCCAGCAGTTTTATGGTCGGGGAGCTGTTTTTT. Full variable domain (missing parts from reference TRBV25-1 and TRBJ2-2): EADIYQTPRYLVIGTGKKITLECSQTMGHDKMYWYQQDPGMELHLIHYSYGVNSTEKGDLSSESTVSRIRTEHFPLTLESARPSHTSQYLCASSFMVGELFFGEGSRLTVL.